The 17 T cell receptor beta chains presented below share a single source sample, sequenced in a study of T cells in Graves' hyperthyroidism and ophthalmopathy. TCR beta CDR3 sequences were amplified from RNA transcripts. A set of HTBI primers served as the primers for a first-round RT-PCR of the TCR CDR3. TCRdb ran MiXCR on the multiplex PCR reads and lists one entry per CDR3 protein. The data contain more than 350,000 distinct CDR3 sequences, under 15% of them seen just once; the ten biggest clones take up roughly 33%. Sequenced sample: blood. The origin of the receptors is a woman in her twenties or thirties with Graves' hyperthyroidism.

Details on this clonotype: A read error may be the cause here, since a much bigger clone is one base away. V and J are TRBV15 and TRBJ2-2; D may be TRBD1 (6 bases). The germline V gene encodes CDR1 LNHNV and CDR2 YYDKDF (reference sequence). This CDR3 contains 15 residues. CDR3 nucleotide sequence: TGTGCCACCAGCATAGGCAGGGGCCACACCGGGGAGCCGTTTTTT. Amino acid sequence: CATSIGRGHTGEPFF.

This clonotype was recorded a few times. The chain has TRBV20-1 and TRBJ2-1; 10 positions agree with TRBD2. This CDR3 region has 16 residues. Trimming took 2 bases from V and 0 from J; bases not matched to a gene: 4. Germline lookup yields CDR1 DFQATT and CDR2 SNEGSKA (reference sequence). The CDR3 DNA sequence: TGCAGTGCTAGAAATAGCGGGAGGAGCTCCTACAATGAGCAGTTCTTC. Encoded protein: CSARNSGRSSYNEQFF.

This clonotype was detected many times. This chain connects TRBV27 to TRBJ2-7; possible D gene TRBD1, 7 bases. The ends were cut back, 7 bases at V and 7 bases at J, with 20 bases in the middle. The CDR3 is 14 amino acids. Germline CDR1 reads MNHEY; CDR2 reads SMNVEV (reference sequence). The CDR3 bases are TGTGCCAGCAAACCGGGACAGCCGGGGAGGGAGCAGTACTTC. It is translated as CASKPGQPGREQYF.

V usage is TRBV7-9 and J usage is TRBJ1-5; the match to TRBD1 covers 7 bases. The CDR3 sequence is 15 residues long. Germline assignment: CDR1 SEHNR and CDR2 FQNEAQ (reference sequence). The V and J ends lost 4 bases and 0 bases, in that order; junction bases with no gene match: 3. The CDR3 protein is CASSWGTDSNQPQHF. As DNA, the CDR3 is TGTGCCAGCAGCTGGGGGACAGATAGCAATCAGCCCCAGCATTTT.

V is TRBV20-1 and J is TRBJ2-7; D remains ambiguous. Germline V lookup: CDR1 DFQATT, CDR2 SNEGSKA (reference sequence). This CDR3 has 11 amino acids. Trimming took 3 bases from V and 6 from J, leaving 9 bases between them. The CDR3 is CSARRSTEQYF. The CDR3 nucleotides read TGCAGTGCTAGGCGATCGACCGAGCAGTACTTC.

This chain uses TRBV20-1 with TRBJ2-7; maybe TRBD2 (6 bases). From germline, CDR1 is DFQATT and CDR2 SNEGSKA (reference sequence). V was trimmed by 4 bases and J by 2 bases, leaving 15 bases between them. The CDR3 is 14 amino acids. The CDR3 sequence is CSAKGTQVTYEQYF. CDR3 bases: TGCAGTGCTAAAGGGACTCAGGTGACCTACGAGCAGTACTTC.

This clonotype was picked up many times. At one of its ends the junction is not consistent with the germline gene, which may arise from a read error. The V and J genes are TRBV7-7 and TRBJ2-7; D possibly uses TRBD1 or TRBD2 (7 bases each). Per germline, CDR1 SSHAT and CDR2 FNYEAQ (reference sequence). This CDR3 comprises 14 residues. The CDR3 is CASSQGLGGLEQYF. The CDR3 nucleotides read TGTGCTAGCAGCCAAGGACTAGGGGGCCTAGAGCAGTACTTC.

The table lists this clonotype with many counts. The chain carries TRBV6-5 and TRBJ2-1, with TRBD1 as a possible D gene (6 bases). The ends were cut back, 0 bases at V and 0 bases at J, with 21 bases in the middle. CDR1 is MNHEY, CDR2 SVGAGI, per germline. The CDR3 has 20 residues. This CDR3 reads CASSYSETGLSVGSYNEQFF. The CDR3 coding sequence is TGTGCCAGCAGTTACTCGGAAACAGGGCTGTCGGTCGGCTCCTACAATGAGCAGTTCTTC.

This clonotype was seen a handful of times. This sequence joins TRBV19 and TRBJ1-1; no reliable D call. Germline V gives CDR1 LNHDA, CDR2 SQIVND (reference sequence). Trimming stripped 5 bases from V and 2 bases from J, with 9 bases between. The CDR3 is 13 amino acids. This chain's CDR3 is CASSPTPNTEAFF. The CDR3 DNA reads as TGTGCCAGTAGTCCGACGCCTAACACTGAAGCTTTCTTT.

This clonotype was detected many times. J is TRBJ2-5 and V is TRBV7-8, with D possibly TRBD2 on 5 matching bases. Germline V gene sequence: CDR1 SGHVS, CDR2 FQNEAQ. V was clipped by 1 base and J by 5 bases, with 17 bases between them. The CDR3 extends over 16 amino acids. CDR3 nucleotide sequence: TGTGCCAGCAGCTTAGGGTCCGTGCGGGCGCGGGAGACCCAGTACTTC. It specifies CASSLGSVRARETQYF.

The V gene is TRBV15, the J gene TRBJ2-1, with a possible D match to TRBD1 (7 bases). CDR3 length: 16 residues. V lost 0 bases and J 7 bases, leaving 16 bases between the germline ends. The germline gives CDR1 LNHNV, CDR2 YYDKDF (reference sequence). CDR3 in DNA: TGTGCCACCAGCAGAGAGATAAGGGACAGCGGGAATGAGCAGTTCTTC. Encoded protein: CATSREIRDSGNEQFF.

In its sample, this clonotype was seen many times. V usage is TRBV6-1 and J usage is TRBJ1-5, with 7 bases aligning to TRBD1. The CDR3 consists of 15 residues. Germline V gene sequence: CDR1 MNHNS, CDR2 SASEGT. The V and J ends lost 6 bases and 7 bases, in that order; junction bases with no gene match: 12. The CDR3 reads CASSRHGPQGQPQHF. The CDR3 DNA is TGTGCCAGCAGCAGACACGGACCACAGGGGCAGCCCCAGCATTTT.

The V call is TRBV5-8, the J call TRBJ2-3, with 11 nucleotides matching TRBD2. Germline CDR1 SGHTS, CDR2 YDEGEE. The CDR3 totals 16 residues. Trimming at V came to 3 bases and at J to 4 bases, leaving 7 bases not matched to a gene. The CDR3 spells CASSYGLAGGADTQYF. CDR3 nucleotide sequence: TGTGCCAGCAGCTATGGACTAGCGGGTGGGGCAGATACGCAGTATTTT.

This clonotype was counted ten times or more. This CDR3 is CASSRISTVLGDGYTF. In nucleotides, the CDR3 is TGTGCCAGCAGTCGAATATCTACAGTATTGGGCGATGGCTACACCTTC. V gene TRBV3-1 combines with J gene TRBJ1-2; no definite D call. Trimming took off 6 bases at V and 6 bases at J, with 23 bases between the two ends. CDR1 and CDR2 (germline): LGHDT, YNNKEL (reference sequence). The CDR3 spans 16 residues.

This clonotype was seen at least ten times. The chain recombines TRBV9 with TRBJ1-1; weak D call: TRBD1 (5 bases). V was cut by 0 bases and J by 1 base, with 13 bases left in between. This CDR3 has 16 residues. Germline V gene sequence: CDR1 SGDLS, CDR2 YYNGEE. The CDR3 sequence is CASSVGGRRGNTEAFF. The CDR3 DNA follows: TGTGCCAGCAGCGTAGGAGGTAGAAGGGGGAACACTGAAGCTTTCTTT.

This clonotype was observed many times. The CDR3, as DNA: TGTGCCAGCAGCGAGCGGACTAGCGGGAGAAGCGGGGCCTACAATGAGCAGTTCTTC. It specifies CASSERTSGRSGAYNEQFF. The chain has TRBV7-2 and TRBJ2-1; 13 bases agree with TRBD2. Germline V gene sequence: CDR1 SGHTA, CDR2 FQGNSA. The CDR3 has 19 amino acids. Trimming took 5 bases from V and 2 from J; bases not matched to a gene: 12.

With regard to this clonotype: Being one base from a much bigger clone, this may be a read error. This rearrangement joins TRBV3-1 to TRBJ2-5; D not certain. CDR3 length: 11 residues. The V gene's germline CDR1 is LGHDT and CDR2 YNNKEL (reference sequence). As DNA, the CDR3 is TGTGCCAGCGGTTCACAAGAGGCCCAGTACTTC. Its protein is CASGSQEAQYF.